Included here is one T cell receptor (beta chain) sequence, with context. As processed by the authors: Amplification of reference gene primers was used by the study to estimate nucleated cell counts. Using immunoSEQ multiplex PCR, the repertoire was profiled, and TCRdb retains in-frame clones only, with some absent. Clone size and the V and J calls come from that table; the DNA yielded D and trimming. The data contain approximately 290,000 clones, roughly 90% of them singletons. Trimming took off 7 bases at V and 2 bases at J, with 17 bases between the two ends. This CDR3 spans 15 amino acids. Germline lookup yields CDR1 KGHSH and CDR2 LQKENI. The data were obtained in a study of blood T cell repertoires in COVID-19.

This sequence originates from a man aged 30 to 45 with acute or convalescent COVID-19. The sequenced sample consisted of peripheral blood. This chain links TRBV18 with TRBJ1-1; D remains unclear. This CDR3 is CASFSGFPHNTEAFF. CDR3 coding DNA: TGTGCCAGCTTCTCCGGGTTCCCTCATAACACTGAAGCTTTCTTT.